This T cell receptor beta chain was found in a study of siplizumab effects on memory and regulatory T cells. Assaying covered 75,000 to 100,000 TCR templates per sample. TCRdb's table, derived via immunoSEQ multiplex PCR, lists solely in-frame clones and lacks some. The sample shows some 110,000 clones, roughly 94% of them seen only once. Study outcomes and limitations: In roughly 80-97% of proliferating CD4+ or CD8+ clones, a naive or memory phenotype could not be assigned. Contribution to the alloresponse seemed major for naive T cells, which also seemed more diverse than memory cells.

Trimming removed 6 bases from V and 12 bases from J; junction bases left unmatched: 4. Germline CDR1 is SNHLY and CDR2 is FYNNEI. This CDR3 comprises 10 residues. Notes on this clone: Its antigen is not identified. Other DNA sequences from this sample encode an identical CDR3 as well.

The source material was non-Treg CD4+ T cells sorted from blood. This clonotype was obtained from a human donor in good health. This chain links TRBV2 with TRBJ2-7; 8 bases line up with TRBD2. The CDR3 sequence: CASSSGTRYF. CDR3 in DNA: TGTGCCAGCAGCTCCGGGACTAGGTACTTC.